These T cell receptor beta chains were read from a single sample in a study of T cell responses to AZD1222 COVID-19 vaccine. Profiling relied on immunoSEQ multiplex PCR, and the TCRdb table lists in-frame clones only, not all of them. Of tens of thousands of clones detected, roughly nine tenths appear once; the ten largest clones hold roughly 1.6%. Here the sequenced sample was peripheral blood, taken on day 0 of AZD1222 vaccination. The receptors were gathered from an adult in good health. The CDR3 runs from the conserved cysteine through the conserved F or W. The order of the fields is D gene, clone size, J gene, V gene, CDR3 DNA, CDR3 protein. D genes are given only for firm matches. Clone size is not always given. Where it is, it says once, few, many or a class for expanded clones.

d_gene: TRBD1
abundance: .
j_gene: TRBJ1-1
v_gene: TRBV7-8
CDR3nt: TGTGCCAGCAGCCCAAAGGGGACAGGGAGAGGTGAAGCTTTCTTT
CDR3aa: CASSPKGTGRGEAFF

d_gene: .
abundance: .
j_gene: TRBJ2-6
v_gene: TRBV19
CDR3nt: TGTGCCAGTCTACCTGGCTCTGGGGCCAACGTCCTGACTTTC
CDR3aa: CASLPGSGANVLTF

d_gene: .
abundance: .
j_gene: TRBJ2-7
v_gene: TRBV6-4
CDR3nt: TGTGCCAGTCTAAAAGAACGGGACTCAAGCTCCTACGAGCAGTACTTC
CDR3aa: CASLKERDSSSYEQYF

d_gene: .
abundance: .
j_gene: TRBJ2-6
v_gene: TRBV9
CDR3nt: TGTGCCAGCAGCGTTCACGGGAGCGCTGGGGCCAACGTCCTGACTTTC
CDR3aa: CASSVHGSAGANVLTF

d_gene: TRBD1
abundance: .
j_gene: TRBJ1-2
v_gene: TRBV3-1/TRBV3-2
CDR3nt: TGTGCCAGCAGCCGAACAGGGGGCTATGGCTACACCTTC
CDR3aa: CASSRTGGYGYTF

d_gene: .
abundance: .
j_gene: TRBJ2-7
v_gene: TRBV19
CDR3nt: TGTGCCAGTAGCAAACGTACCGGGACCCATACCTACGAGCAGTACTTC
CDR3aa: CASSKRTGTHTYEQYF

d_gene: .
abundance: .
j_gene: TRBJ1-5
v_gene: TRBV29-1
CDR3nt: TGCAGCGTTGTGGCCGGGGGTAGCAATCAGCCCCAGCATTTT
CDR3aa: CSVVAGGSNQPQHF

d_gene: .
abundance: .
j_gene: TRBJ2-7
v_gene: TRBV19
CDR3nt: TGTGCCAGTAGTCCGAGAGGGGAGTCTACCCTCTCCTACGAGCAGTACTTC
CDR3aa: CASSPRGESTLSYEQYF

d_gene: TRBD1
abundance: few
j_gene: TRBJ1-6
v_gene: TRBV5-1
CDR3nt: TGCGCCAGCAGCCAAACACCCCGGACAGGGGCATTGGGATCACCCCTCCACTTT
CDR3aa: CASSQTPRTGALGSPLHF

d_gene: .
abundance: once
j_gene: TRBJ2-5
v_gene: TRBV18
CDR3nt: TGTGCCAGCTCACCACCTTGGGCACAGGGCGGTGAGACCCAGTACTTC
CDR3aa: CASSPPWAQGGETQYF

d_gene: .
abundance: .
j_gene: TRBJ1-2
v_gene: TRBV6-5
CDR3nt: TGTGCCAGCAGCTACAGGGTTAACTATGGCTACACCTTC
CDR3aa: CASSYRVNYGYTF

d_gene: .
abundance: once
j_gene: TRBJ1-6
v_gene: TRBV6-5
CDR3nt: TGTGCCAGCAGCTTGCGCGGCCATGAAGGGTCACCCCTCCACTTT
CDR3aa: CASSLRGHEGSPLHF

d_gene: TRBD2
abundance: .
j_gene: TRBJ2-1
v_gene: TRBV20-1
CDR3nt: TGCAGTGCTAGTCCGGGACTAGCGGGAGGAGAGCAGTTCTTC
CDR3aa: CSASPGLAGGEQFF

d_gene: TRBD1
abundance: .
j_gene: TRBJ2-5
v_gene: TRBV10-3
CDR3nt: TGTGCCATCAGGGGACAGGAGTACCAAGAGACCCAGTACTTC
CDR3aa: CAIRGQEYQETQYF

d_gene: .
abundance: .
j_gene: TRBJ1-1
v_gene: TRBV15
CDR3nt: TGTGCCACCAGCAGAGATCCGGGGGTAGCGGCTGTTGAAGCTTTCTTT
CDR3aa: CATSRDPGVAAVEAFF

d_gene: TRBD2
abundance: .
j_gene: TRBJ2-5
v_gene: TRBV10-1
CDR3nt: TGCGCCAGCAGGCCGACTAGCCTTGGGGGAGAGACCCAGTACTTC
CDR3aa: CASRPTSLGGETQYF

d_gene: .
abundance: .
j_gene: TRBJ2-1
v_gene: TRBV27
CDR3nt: TGTGCCAGCCGAGGGACGGCGCGCTACAATGAGCAGTTCTTC
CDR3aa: CASRGTARYNEQFF